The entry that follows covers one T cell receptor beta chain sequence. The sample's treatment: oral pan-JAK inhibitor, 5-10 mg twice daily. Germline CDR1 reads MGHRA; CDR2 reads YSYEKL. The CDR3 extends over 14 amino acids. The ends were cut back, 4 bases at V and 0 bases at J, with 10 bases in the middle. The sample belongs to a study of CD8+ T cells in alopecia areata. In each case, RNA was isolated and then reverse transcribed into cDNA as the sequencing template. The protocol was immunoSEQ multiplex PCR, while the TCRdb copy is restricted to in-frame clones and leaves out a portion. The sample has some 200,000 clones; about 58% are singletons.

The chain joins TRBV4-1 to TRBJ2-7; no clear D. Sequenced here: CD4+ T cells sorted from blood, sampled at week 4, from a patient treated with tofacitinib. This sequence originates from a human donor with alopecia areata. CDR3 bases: TGCGCCAGCAGCCCCACGTCCAGCTCCTACGAGCAGTACTTC. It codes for CASSPTSSSYEQYF.